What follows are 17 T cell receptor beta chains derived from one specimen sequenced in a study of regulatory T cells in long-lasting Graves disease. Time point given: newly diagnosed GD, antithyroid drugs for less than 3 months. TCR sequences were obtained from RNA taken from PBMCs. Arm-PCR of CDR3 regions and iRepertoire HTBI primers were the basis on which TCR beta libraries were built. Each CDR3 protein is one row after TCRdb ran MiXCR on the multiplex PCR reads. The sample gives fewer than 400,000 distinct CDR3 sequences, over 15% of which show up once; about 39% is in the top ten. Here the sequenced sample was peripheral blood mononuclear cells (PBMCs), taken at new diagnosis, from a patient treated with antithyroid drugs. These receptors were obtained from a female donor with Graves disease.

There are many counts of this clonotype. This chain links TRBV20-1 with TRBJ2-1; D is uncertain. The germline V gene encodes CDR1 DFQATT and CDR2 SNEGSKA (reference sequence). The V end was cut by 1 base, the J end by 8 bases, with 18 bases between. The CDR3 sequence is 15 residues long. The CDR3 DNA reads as TGCAGTGCTAGAGCCACCTGGGTGTCCGTCGATGAGCAGTTCTTC. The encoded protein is CSARATWVSVDEQFF.

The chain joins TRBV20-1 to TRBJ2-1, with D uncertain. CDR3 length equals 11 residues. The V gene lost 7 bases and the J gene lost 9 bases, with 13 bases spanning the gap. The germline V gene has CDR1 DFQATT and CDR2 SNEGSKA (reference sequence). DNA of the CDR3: TGCAGTGTGGAAGAAACTGGTGAGCAGTTCTTC. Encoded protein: CSVEETGEQFF.

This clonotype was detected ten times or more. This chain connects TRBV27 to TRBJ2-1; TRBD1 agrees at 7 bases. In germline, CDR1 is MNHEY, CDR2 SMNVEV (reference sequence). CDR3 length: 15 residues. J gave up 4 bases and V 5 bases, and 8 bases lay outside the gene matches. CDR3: CASSNPGQRYNEQFF. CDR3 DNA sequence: TGTGCCAGCAGTAATCCGGGACAGAGATACAATGAGCAGTTCTTC.

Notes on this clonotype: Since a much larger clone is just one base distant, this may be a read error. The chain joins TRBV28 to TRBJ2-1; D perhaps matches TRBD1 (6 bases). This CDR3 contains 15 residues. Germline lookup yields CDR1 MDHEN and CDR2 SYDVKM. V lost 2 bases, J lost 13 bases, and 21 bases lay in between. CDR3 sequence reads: CASSLRRQEKETQFF. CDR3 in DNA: TGTGCCAGCAGTTTAAGGAGACAGGAAAAAGAGACCCAGTTCTTC.

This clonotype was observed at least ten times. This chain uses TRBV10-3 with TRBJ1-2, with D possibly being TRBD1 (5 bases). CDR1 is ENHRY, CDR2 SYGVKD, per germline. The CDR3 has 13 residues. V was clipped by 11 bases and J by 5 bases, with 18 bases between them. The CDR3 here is CAATGTTSYGYTF. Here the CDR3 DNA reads TGTGCCGCCACCGGGACTACAAGTTATGGCTACACCTTC.

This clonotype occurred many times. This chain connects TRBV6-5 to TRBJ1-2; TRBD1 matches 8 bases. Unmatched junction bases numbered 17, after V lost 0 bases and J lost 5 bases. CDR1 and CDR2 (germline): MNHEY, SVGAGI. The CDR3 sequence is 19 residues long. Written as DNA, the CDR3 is TGTGCCAGCAGTTACTCGTCCTGGACAGGGCTCCCCTCCTCGTATGGCTACACCTTC. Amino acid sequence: CASSYSSWTGLPSSYGYTF.

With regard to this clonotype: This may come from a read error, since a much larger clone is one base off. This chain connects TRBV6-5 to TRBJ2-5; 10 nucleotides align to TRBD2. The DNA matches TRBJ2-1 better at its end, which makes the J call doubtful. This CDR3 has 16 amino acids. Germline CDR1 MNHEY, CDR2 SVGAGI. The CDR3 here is CASSYLGAGGGETQFF. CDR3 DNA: TGTGCCAGCAGTTACTTAGGAGCGGGAGGGGGGGAGACCCAGTTCTTC.

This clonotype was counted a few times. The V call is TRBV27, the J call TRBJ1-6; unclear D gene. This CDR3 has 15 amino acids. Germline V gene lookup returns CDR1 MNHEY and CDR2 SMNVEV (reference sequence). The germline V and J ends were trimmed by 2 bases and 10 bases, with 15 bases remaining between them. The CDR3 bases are TGTGCCAGCAGTTTAGAGGGCGAACCGTTGTCACCCCTCCACTTT. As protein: CASSLEGEPLSPLHF.

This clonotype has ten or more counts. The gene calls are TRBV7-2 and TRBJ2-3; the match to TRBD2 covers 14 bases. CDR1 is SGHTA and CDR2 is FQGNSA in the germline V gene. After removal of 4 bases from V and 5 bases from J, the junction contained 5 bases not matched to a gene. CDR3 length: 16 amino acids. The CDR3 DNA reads TGTGCCAGCAGCTGGGGACTAGCGGGAGTGGGAGATACGCAGTATTTT. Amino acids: CASSWGLAGVGDTQYF.

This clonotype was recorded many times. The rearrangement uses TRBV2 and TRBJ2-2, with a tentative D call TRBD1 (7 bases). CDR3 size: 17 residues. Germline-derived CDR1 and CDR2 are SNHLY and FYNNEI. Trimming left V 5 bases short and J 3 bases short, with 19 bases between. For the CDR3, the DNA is TGTGCCAGCAGTTCCACGGAGGGGGCGCGGGACACCGGGGAGCTGTTTTTT. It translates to CASSSTEGARDTGELFF.

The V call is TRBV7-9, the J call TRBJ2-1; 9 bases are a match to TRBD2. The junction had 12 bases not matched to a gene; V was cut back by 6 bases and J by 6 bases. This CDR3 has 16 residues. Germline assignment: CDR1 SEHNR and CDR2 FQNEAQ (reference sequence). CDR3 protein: CASRVPGGGRANEQFF. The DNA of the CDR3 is TGTGCCAGCAGGGTCCCCGGAGGCGGGAGGGCCAATGAGCAGTTCTTC.

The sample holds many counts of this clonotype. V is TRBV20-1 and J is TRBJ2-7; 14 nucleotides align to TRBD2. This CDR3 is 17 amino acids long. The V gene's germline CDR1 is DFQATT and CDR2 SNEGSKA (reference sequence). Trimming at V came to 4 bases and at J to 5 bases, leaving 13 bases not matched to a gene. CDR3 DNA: TGCAGTGCTACCCCCACGGGACTAGCGGGAGTGTTTAACGAGCAGTACTTC. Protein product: CSATPTGLAGVFNEQYF.

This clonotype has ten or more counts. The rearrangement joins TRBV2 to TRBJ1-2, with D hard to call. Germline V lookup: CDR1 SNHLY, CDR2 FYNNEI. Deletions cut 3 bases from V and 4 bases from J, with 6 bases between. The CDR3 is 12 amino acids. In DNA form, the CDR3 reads TGTGCCAGCAGTGATACGACCTATGGCTACACCTTC. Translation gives CASSDTTYGYTF.

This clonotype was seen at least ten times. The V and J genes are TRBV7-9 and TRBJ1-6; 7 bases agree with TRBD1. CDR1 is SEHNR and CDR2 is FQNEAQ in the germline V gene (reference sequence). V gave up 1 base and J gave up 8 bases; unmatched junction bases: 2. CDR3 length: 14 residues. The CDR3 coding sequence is TGTGCCAGCAGCTTAGACAGGGGTGATTCACCCCTCCACTTT. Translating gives CASSLDRGDSPLHF.

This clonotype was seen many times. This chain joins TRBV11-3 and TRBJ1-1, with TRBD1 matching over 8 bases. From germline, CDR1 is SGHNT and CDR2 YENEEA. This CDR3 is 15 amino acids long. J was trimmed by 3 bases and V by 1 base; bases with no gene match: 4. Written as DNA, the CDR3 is TGTGCCAGCAGCTTAGGGAGGACAGGGTACACTGAAGCTTTCTTT. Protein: CASSLGRTGYTEAFF.

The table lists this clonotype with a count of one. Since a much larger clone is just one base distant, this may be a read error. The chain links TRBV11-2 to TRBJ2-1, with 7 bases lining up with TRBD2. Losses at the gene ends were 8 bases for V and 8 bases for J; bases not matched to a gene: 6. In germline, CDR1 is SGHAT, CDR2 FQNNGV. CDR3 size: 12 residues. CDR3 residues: CASCGGNDEQFF. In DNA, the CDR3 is TGTGCCAGCTGCGGGGGAAATGATGAGCAGTTCTTC.

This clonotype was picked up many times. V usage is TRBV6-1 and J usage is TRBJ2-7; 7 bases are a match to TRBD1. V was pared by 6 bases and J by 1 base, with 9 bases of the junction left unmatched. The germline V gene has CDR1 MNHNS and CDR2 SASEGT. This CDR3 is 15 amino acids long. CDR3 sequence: CASRNRDRGSYEQYF. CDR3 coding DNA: TGTGCCAGCAGGAACCGGGACAGAGGGTCCTACGAGCAGTACTTC.